The clone carrying this TCR beta chain appeared many times. The sample is drawn from a study of human T cells and chemical hapten exposure. MiXCR, applied by TCRdb to the RACE reads, yields one record per CDR3 protein. The data contain a few hundred thousand distinct CDR3 sequences, 4.5% to 5.5% of them singletons. The time point: pre-sensitization, week 0. The treatment: therapeutic diphenylcyclopropenone sensitization with weekly scalp DPC. Extraction of total RNA was performed on unfractionated whole blood. This CDR3 is 15 amino acids long. With 0 bases removed from V and 2 bases from J, the gap between germline ends came to 8 bases. Germline assignment: CDR1 MNHEY and CDR2 SVGAGI.

The chain employs TRBV6-5 and TRBJ1-3; D possibly corresponds to TRBD1 (5 bases). Sequencing used whole blood, obtained in connection with sensitization to the hapten diphenylcyclopropenone (DPC). This TCR was recovered from a young woman with alopecia areata. Some clones in this sample may be carry-over from other donors' samples. Here the CDR3 reads CASSYSLTAGNTIYF. In DNA, the CDR3 is TGTGCCAGCAGTTACTCATTGACAGCTGGAAACACCATATATTTT.